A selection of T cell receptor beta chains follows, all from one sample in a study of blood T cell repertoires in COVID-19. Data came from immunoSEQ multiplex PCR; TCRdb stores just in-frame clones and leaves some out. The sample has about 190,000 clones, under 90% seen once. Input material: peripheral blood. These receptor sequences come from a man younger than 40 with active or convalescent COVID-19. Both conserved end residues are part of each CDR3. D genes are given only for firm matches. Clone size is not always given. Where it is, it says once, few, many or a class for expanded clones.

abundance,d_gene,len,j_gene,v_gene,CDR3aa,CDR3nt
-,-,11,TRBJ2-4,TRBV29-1,CSVGAENIQYF,TGCAGCGTTGGAGCTGAAAACATTCAGTACTTC
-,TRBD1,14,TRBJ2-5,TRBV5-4,CASSQGQGGETQYF,TGTGCCAGCAGCCAAGGACAGGGTGGGGAGACCCAGTACTTC
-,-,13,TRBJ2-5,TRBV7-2,CASSFPPQETQYF,TGTGCCAGCAGCTTTCCCCCACAAGAGACCCAGTACTTC
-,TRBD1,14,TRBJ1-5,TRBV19,CASRRDRDNQPQHF,TGTGCCAGTAGAAGGGACAGGGATAATCAGCCCCAGCATTTT
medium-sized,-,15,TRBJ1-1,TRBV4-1,CASSQVTGANTEAFF,TGCGCCAGCAGCCAAGTGACAGGCGCTAACACTGAAGCTTTCTTT
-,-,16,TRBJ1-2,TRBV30,CAWTRGRWRDDYGYTF,TGTGCCTGGACCCGCGGGCGGTGGCGGGATGACTATGGCTACACCTTC
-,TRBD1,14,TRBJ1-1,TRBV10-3,CATGGTGSTAEAFF,TGTGCCACCGGGGGGACAGGGTCTACGGCTGAAGCTTTCTTT
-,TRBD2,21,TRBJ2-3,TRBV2,CASSAIRTSGRAEQGTDTQYF,TGTGCCAGCAGCGCGATTAGGACTAGCGGGAGGGCCGAGCAGGGCACAGATACGCAGTATTTT
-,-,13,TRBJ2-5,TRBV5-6,CASSLVQGETQYF,TGTGCCAGCAGCTTGGTCCAGGGGGAGACCCAGTACTTC
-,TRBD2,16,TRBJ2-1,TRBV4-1,CASSQVDLGLAGEQFF,TGCGCCAGCAGCCAAGTGGACTTGGGACTAGCGGGAGAGCAGTTCTTC
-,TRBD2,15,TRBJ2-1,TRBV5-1,CASSQLAGAGNEQFF,TGCGCCAGCAGCCAGCTAGCGGGAGCCGGTAATGAGCAGTTCTTC
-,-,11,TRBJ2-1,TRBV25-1,CASTLGDKQFF,TGTGCCAGCACGCTCGGGGACAAGCAGTTCTTC
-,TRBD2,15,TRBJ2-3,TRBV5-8,CASSFGLAGANTQYF,TGTGCCAGCAGCTTTGGACTAGCGGGAGCTAATACGCAGTATTTT
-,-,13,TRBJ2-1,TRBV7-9,CASSYTGNNEQFF,TGTGCCAGCAGCTATACAGGTAACAATGAGCAGTTCTTC
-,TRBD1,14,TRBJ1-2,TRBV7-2,CASSFGQVNYGYTF,TGTGCCAGCAGCTTCGGACAGGTTAACTATGGCTACACCTTC
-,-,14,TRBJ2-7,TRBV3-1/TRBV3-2,CASSPKTSFYEQYF,TGTGCCAGCAGCCCGAAGACTAGTTTCTACGAGCAGTACTTC
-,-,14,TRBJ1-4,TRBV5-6,CASSLQGTDEKLFF,TGTGCCAGCAGCTTACAGGGTACGGATGAAAAACTGTTTTTT
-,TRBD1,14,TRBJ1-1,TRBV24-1,CATSDPTGIGEAFF,TGTGCCACCAGTGATCCGACAGGGATTGGGGAAGCTTTCTTT
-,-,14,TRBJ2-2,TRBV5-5,CASSLFRGTGELFF,TGTGCCAGCAGCTTGTTCCGGGGCACCGGGGAGCTGTTTTTT
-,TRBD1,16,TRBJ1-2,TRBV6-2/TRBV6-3,CASSYGLTGGADGYTF,TGTGCCAGCAGTTACGGGCTCACAGGGGGCGCCGATGGCTACACCTTC
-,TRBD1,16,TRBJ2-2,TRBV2,CASRDKQGAGTGELFF,TGTGCCAGCAGGGATAAACAGGGGGCGGGCACCGGGGAGCTGTTTTTT
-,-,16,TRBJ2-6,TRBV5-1,CASGPLGGSGANVLTF,TGCGCCAGCGGTCCCTTGGGGGGCTCTGGGGCCAACGTCCTGACTTTC
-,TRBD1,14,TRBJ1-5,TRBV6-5,CALGTQGSNQPQHF,TGTGCCCTAGGAACACAGGGGAGCAATCAGCCCCAGCATTTT
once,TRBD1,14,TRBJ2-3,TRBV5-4,CASSPSTGADTQYF,TGTGCCAGCAGCCCCAGCACAGGGGCAGATACGCAGTATTTT
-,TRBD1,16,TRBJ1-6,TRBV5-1,CASSLGQASYNSPLHF,TGCGCCAGCAGCCTCGGACAGGCCTCCTATAATTCACCCCTCCACTTT
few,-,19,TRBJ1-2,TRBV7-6,CASSRLPRDTGISNYGYTF,TGTGCCAGCAGCCGTTTACCCCGGGACACCGGAATATCTAACTATGGCTACACCTTC
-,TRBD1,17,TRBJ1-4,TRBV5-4,CASSLVGAQGAREKLFF,TGTGCCAGCAGCTTGGTCGGGGCCCAGGGGGCGCGAGAAAAACTGTTTTTT
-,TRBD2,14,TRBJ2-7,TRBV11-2,CASRTPGTSLEQYF,TGTGCCAGCAGAACCCCCGGGACTAGCCTCGAGCAGTACTTC
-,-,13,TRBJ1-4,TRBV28,CASSRENDEKLFF,TGTGCCAGCAGTCGAGAAAACGATGAAAAACTGTTTTTT
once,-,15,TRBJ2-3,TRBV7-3,CASSPHRVRTDTQYF,TGTGCCAGCAGCCCCCACAGGGTCCGCACAGATACGCAGTATTTT
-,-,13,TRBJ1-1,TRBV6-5,CASRLGGNTEAFF,TGTGCCAGCAGACTCGGGGGGAACACTGAAGCTTTCTTT
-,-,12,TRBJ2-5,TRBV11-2,CASSSTGETQYF,TGTGCCAGCAGCTCAACGGGAGAGACCCAGTACTTC
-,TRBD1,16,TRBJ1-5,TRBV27,CASASGGIFSNQPQHF,TGTGCCAGCGCCTCAGGGGGGATATTTAGCAATCAGCCCCAGCATTTT
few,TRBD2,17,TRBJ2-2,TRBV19,CASSIDRASGRRGELFF,TGTGCCAGTAGTATAGATCGGGCTAGCGGGAGACGCGGGGAGCTGTTTTTT
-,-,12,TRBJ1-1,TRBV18,CASSPFGTEAFF,TGTGCCAGCTCACCCTTCGGCACTGAAGCTTTCTTT
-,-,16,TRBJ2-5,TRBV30,CAWQRGTTGFQETQYF,TGTGCCTGGCAACGGGGGACCACGGGGTTCCAAGAGACCCAGTACTTC
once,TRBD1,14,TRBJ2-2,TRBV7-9,CASSPDRINGELFF,TGTGCCAGCAGCCCGGACAGGATTAACGGGGAGCTGTTTTTT
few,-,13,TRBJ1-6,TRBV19,CASRQLDNSPLHF,TGTGCCAGCAGACAGCTCGATAATTCACCCCTCCACTTT
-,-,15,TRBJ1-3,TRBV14,CASSRDTSSGNTIYF,TGTGCCAGCAGTCGGGACACTTCCTCTGGAAACACCATATATTTT
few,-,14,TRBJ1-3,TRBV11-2,CASSRQFSGNTIYF,TGTGCCAGCAGCCGACAGTTCTCTGGAAACACCATATATTTT
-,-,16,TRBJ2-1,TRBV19,CASSSTSGRSYNEQFF,TGTGCCAGTAGTAGCACCAGCGGGCGTTCCTACAATGAGCAGTTCTTC
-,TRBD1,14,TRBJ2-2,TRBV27,CASSFPGGTGELFF,TGTGCCAGCAGTTTCCCAGGGGGTACCGGGGAGCTGTTTTTT
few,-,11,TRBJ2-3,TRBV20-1,CSGASLDTQYF,TGCAGTGGGGCTAGCTTAGATACGCAGTATTTT
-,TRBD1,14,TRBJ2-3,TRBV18,CASPRRQGADTQYF,TGTGCCAGCCCCCGGCGGCAGGGGGCAGATACGCAGTATTTT
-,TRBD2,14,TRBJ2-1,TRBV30,CAWTSGRGYNEQFF,TGTGCCTGGACTAGCGGGAGGGGTTACAATGAGCAGTTCTTC
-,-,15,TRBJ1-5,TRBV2,CASTWTQESNQPQHF,TGTGCCAGCACCTGGACACAAGAGAGCAATCAGCCCCAGCATTTT
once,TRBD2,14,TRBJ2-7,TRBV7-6,CASSPLAGGSEQYF,TGTGCCAGCAGCCCCCTAGCGGGCGGCTCCGAGCAGTACTTC
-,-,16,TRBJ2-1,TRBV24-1,CATSEGTGSAYNEQFF,TGTGCCACCAGTGAAGGAACAGGGTCGGCCTACAATGAGCAGTTCTTC
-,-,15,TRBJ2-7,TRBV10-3,CAVSGGKTGDYEQYF,TGTGCCGTCTCTGGGGGAAAGACGGGGGATTACGAGCAGTACTTC
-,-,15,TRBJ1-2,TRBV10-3,CAINQVTGANYGYTF,TGTGCCATCAACCAAGTGACAGGAGCTAACTATGGCTACACCTTC
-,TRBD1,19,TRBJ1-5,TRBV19,CASSYYSGTGSWSNQPQHF,TGTGCCAGTAGTTATTATTCCGGGACAGGGAGTTGGAGCAATCAGCCCCAGCATTTT
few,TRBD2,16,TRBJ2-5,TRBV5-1,CASSPLAGGLPETQYF,TGCGCCAGCAGCCCCTTAGCGGGGGGGCTTCCAGAGACCCAGTACTTC
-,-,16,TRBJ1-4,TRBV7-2,CASSLVGATTNEKLFF,TGTGCCAGCAGCTTAGTAGGGGCTACAACTAATGAAAAACTGTTTTTT